Sequencing of this T cell receptor (beta chain) was carried out in a study of cytomegalovirus exposure and HLA in healthy donors. Study-wide results and limits: Analyzed later, most CMV-associated TCR beta chains appeared HLA-restricted.

The PCR used 60 Vbeta and 13 Jbeta primers. Some clones are missing from TCRdb's copy, which holds only in-frame ones; the method was immunoSEQ multiplex PCR. The repertoire includes about 150,000 clones, about 85% of them detected once, and around 7.2% sits in the top ten. This clone appeared a single time. Its specificity is not known. The V gene lost 7 bases and the J gene lost 4 bases, with 13 bases spanning the gap. Germline lookup yields CDR1 MNHEY and CDR2 SVGAGI. The CDR3 totals 13 residues. The chain recombines TRBV6-5 with TRBJ1-1; weak D call: TRBD1 (6 bases). Material: PBMCs. This TCR was sampled from a man between 25 and 39 years old in good health and CMV-seropositive. CDR3 region: CASIVGGGTEAFF. The CDR3 coding sequence is TGTGCCAGCATAGTAGGGGGTGGCACTGAAGCTTTCTTT.